A selection of T cell receptor beta chains follows, all from one sample in a study of identical twins. MiXCR was run by TCRdb on the 5' RACE reads, yielding one entry per CDR3 protein. This table holds more than 600,000 distinct CDR3 sequences, 15% to 20% found once. These data also formed part of another study, on T cells expressing NK-cell markers.

Sample: PBMCs. The source is a woman between 18 and 29 years old in good health. The CDR3 runs from the conserved cysteine through the conserved F or W. The D gene is left open where the match is weak. Rows give clone size only sometimes, using once, few, many, or a class for an expanded clone.

cdr3_aa cdr3_nt d_call cdr3_length j_call v_call clone_size
CASSPRTGNYEQYF TGTGCCAGCAGCCCAAGGACAGGTAACTACGAGCAGTACTTC TRBD1 14 TRBJ2-7 TRBV3-1 few
CATSRDTGWDTEAFF TGTGCCACCAGCAGAGATACAGGTTGGGACACTGAAGCTTTCTTT - 15 TRBJ1-1 TRBV15 -
CATRTYHYEQYF TGTGCCACCAGGACTTACCACTACGAGCAGTACTTC - 12 TRBJ2-7 TRBV2 -
CASSLMDTQYF TGTGCCAGCAGCTTGATGGATACGCAGTATTTT - 11 TRBJ2-3 TRBV5-4 -
CASSVMGQGGEKLFF TGTGCCAGCAGCGTCATGGGACAGGGCGGTGAAAAACTGTTTTTT TRBD1 15 TRBJ1-4 TRBV2 -
CASSLVGVTNYGYTF TGTGCCAGCAGCTTAGTTGGGGTTACCAACTATGGCTACACCTTC - 15 TRBJ1-2 TRBV7-9 many
CAISESPTVNQPQHF TGTGCCATCAGTGAGTCGCCGACAGTCAATCAGCCCCAGCATTTT - 15 TRBJ1-5 TRBV10-3 few
CASSEGDTGELFF TGTGCCAGCAGTGAAGGAGACACCGGGGAGCTGTTTTTT - 13 TRBJ2-2 TRBV6-4 many
CSARGGGKLFF TGCAGTGCTAGGGGGGGAGGGAAGCTGTTTTTT TRBD2 11 TRBJ2-2 TRBV20-1 few
CASSLPNQGWTEAFF TGTGCCAGCTCTCTTCCTAACCAGGGGTGGACTGAAGCTTTCTTT - 15 TRBJ1-1 TRBV18 -
CASSEWAGGSTDTQYF TGTGCCAGCAGTGAATGGGCGGGGGGGAGCACAGATACGCAGTATTTT TRBD2 16 TRBJ2-3 TRBV25-1 few
CASSPGIAVSSYNEQFF TGCGCCAGCAGCCCTGGTATAGCAGTCAGCTCCTACAATGAGCAGTTCTTC - 17 TRBJ2-1 TRBV5-1 few
CASTGSRLDLYEQYF TGTGCCAGCACCGGGTCAAGGTTGGATTTATACGAGCAGTACTTC - 15 TRBJ2-7 TRBV3-1 -
CASSLRSAAYEQYF TGCGCCAGCAGCCTACGATCCGCCGCCTACGAGCAGTACTTC - 14 TRBJ2-7 TRBV5-1 few
CASSGEETQYF TGCGCCAGCAGCGGCGAAGAGACCCAGTACTTC - 11 TRBJ2-5 TRBV5-1 many
CASSSGGGKDFF TGTGCCAGCAGCTCCGGGGGAGGGAAAGATTTCTTT - 12 TRBJ1-1 TRBV7-9 -
CASSLSTAGIEKLFF TGCGCCAGCAGCTTGTCCACAGCTGGGATTGAAAAACTGTTTTTT - 15 TRBJ1-4 TRBV5-1 few
CASSFTGGRKDIQYF TGTGCCAGCAGTTTCACAGGGGGCCGCAAAGACATTCAGTACTTC TRBD1 15 TRBJ2-4 TRBV12-3/TRBV12-4 many
CASSPGTGGGNSYEQYF TGTGCCAGCAGTCCCGGGACAGGGGGCGGAAATTCCTACGAGCAGTACTTC TRBD1 17 TRBJ2-7 TRBV12-3/TRBV12-4 few
CASSWGGGNEQFF TGTGCCAGCAGTTGGGGTGGTGGCAATGAGCAGTTCTTC - 13 TRBJ2-1 TRBV27 few
CASSLRVVAGSLDTQYF TGTGCCAGCAGCTTGAGGGTTGTGGCGGGGTCGCTGGATACGCAGTATTTT - 17 TRBJ2-3 TRBV5-5 few
CSASWREGPGGELFF TGCAGTGCTAGTTGGCGGGAGGGCCCCGGCGGGGAGCTGTTTTTT TRBD2 15 TRBJ2-2 TRBV20-1 once
CAIGTVSGELFF TGTGCCATCGGGACAGTGAGCGGGGAGCTGTTTTTT TRBD1 12 TRBJ2-2 TRBV10-3 few
CASSWDFIQETQYF TGTGCCAGCAGCTGGGACTTCATCCAAGAGACCCAGTACTTC - 14 TRBJ2-5 TRBV11-2 -
CASSLKRINQPQHF TGTGCCAGCAGTTTAAAACGGATAAATCAGCCCCAGCATTTT - 14 TRBJ1-5 TRBV12-3/TRBV12-4 many
CASRDYEQYF TGTGCCAGCAGGGACTACGAGCAGTACTTC - 10 TRBJ2-7 TRBV6-2/TRBV6-3 -
CASQQGYEQYF TGTGCCAGCCAACAGGGCTACGAGCAGTACTTC - 11 TRBJ2-7 TRBV7-9 -
CASSQEAGAGANVLTF TGCGCCAGCAGCCAAGAGGCAGGGGCAGGGGCCAACGTCCTGACTTTC - 16 TRBJ2-6 TRBV4-3 few
CASRMVVGVTDTQYF TGCGCCAGCAGGATGGTTGTAGGGGTGACAGATACGCAGTATTTT - 15 TRBJ2-3 TRBV5-1 -
CASSFQQGKGYTF TGTGCCAGCAGTTTTCAACAGGGGAAGGGCTACACCTTC TRBD1 13 TRBJ1-2 TRBV12-3/TRBV12-4 -
CASSPTSGGELFF TGTGCCAGCAGCCCAACTAGCGGGGGGGAGCTGTTTTTT TRBD2 13 TRBJ2-2 TRBV3-1 few
CASSSGTANYEQYF TGTGCCAGCAGTTCTGGGACAGCCAACTACGAGCAGTACTTC TRBD1 14 TRBJ2-7 TRBV12-3/TRBV12-4 few
CASSQTPGGPQHF TGTGCCAGCAGCCAAACCCCGGGGGGGCCCCAGCATTTT - 13 TRBJ1-5 TRBV3-1 few
CASSGGGGAGELFF TGCGCCAGCAGCGGCGGTGGTGGAGCCGGGGAGCTGTTTTTT - 14 TRBJ2-2 TRBV10-2 few
CSARDRGVAWNTEAFF TGCAGTGCTAGAGATCGTGGCGTAGCTTGGAACACTGAAGCTTTCTTT - 16 TRBJ1-1 TRBV20-1 few
CASSLEYADTQYF TGTGCCAGCAGCCTGGAGTACGCAGATACGCAGTATTTT - 13 TRBJ2-3 TRBV3-1 few
CSVASPYEQYF TGCAGCGTCGCCTCCCCCTACGAGCAGTACTTC - 11 TRBJ2-7 TRBV29-1 few
CASSLDLGQIPTYEQYF TGTGCCAGCAGCTTAGATCTAGGTCAGATTCCCACCTACGAGCAGTACTTC - 17 TRBJ2-7 TRBV7-9 many
CSARAPRTGGNEQYF TGCAGTGCTAGAGCCCCGCGGACAGGGGGAAATGAGCAGTACTTC TRBD1 15 TRBJ2-7 TRBV20-1 few
CSASLIGDLGNYGYTF TGCAGTGCTAGTCTGATTGGAGACCTGGGTAACTATGGCTACACCTTC - 16 TRBJ1-2 TRBV20-1 few
CASSQYGEKLFF TGTGCCAGCAGCCAATACGGTGAAAAACTGTTTTTT - 12 TRBJ1-4 TRBV7-2 few
CASSPSSGRFGEQYF TGTGCCAGCAGTCCGTCTAGCGGGAGGTTTGGGGAGCAGTACTTC TRBD2 15 TRBJ2-7 TRBV27 -
CASSPRTSGLAYNEQFF TGTGCCAGCAGCCCCCGAACATCGGGACTAGCTTACAATGAGCAGTTCTTC TRBD2 17 TRBJ2-1 TRBV7-2 few
CASSLAGWNYGYTF TGTGCCAGCAGCTTAGCTGGGTGGAACTATGGCTACACCTTC - 14 TRBJ1-2 TRBV7-9 few
CASSARDTYSNQPQHF TGTGCCAGCAGCGCCCGGGACACTTATAGCAATCAGCCCCAGCATTTT - 16 TRBJ1-5 TRBV7-9 -